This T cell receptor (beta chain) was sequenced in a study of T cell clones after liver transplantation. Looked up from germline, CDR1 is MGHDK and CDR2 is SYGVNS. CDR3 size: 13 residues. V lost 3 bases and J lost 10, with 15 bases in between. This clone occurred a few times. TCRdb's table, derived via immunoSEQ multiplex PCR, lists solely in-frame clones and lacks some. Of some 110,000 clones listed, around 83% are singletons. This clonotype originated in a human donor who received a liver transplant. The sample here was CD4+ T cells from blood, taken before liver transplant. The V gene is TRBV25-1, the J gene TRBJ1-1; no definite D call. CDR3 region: CASSDIGPDVAFF. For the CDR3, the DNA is TGTGCCAGCAGTGATATCGGGCCGGACGTAGCTTTCTTT.